A single sample gave rise to the 15 T cell receptor beta chains below, sequenced in a study of blood T cell repertoires in COVID-19. Libraries were prepared by immunoSEQ multiplex PCR; TCRdb keeps only in-frame clonotypes and omits some of them. This table has approximately 230,000 clones, about 89% appearing once. The sample comprised PBMCs or T cells enriched from blood (not recorded which). The receptors were gathered from a woman in her 30s who had recovered from COVID-19.

V usage is TRBV4-2 and J usage is TRBJ1-2; no firm D call. V lost 2 bases to trimming and J lost 0 bases, with 16 bases between them. This CDR3 has 17 amino acids. Germline V gene sequence: CDR1 LGHNA, CDR2 YNFKEQ. The CDR3 bases are TGTGCCAGCAGCCAACTTTCGGGAGATACAGCTAACTATGGCTACACCTTC. It specifies CASSQLSGDTANYGYTF.

The genes are TRBV5-1 and TRBJ2-5; no reliable D call. Germline lookup yields CDR1 SGHRS and CDR2 YFSETQ. The CDR3 loop spans 12 amino acids. Between the trimmed V and J ends, which lost 4 bases and 2 bases, there was a span of 6 bases. This chain's CDR3 is CASSQTQETQYF. Written as DNA, the CDR3 is TGCGCCAGCAGCCAGACACAAGAGACCCAGTACTTC.

The chain combines TRBV2 with TRBJ1-4; D unresolved. CDR3 length equals 15 residues. V gave up 4 bases and J gave up 8 bases, with 17 bases separating them. Germline values: CDR1 SNHLY, CDR2 FYNNEI. The CDR3 nucleotides read TGTGCCAGCAGTGGGACGGAACTTGCGGGGGAAAAACTGTTTTTT. Its protein is CASSGTELAGEKLFF.

Written as DNA, the CDR3 is TGTGCCAGCAGCTTAAGGGGGACTAGCTCCTACGAGCAGTACTTC. Residues: CASSLRGTSSYEQYF. J is TRBJ2-7 and V is TRBV7-2; 8 bases are a match to TRBD2. The germline V gene encodes CDR1 SGHTA and CDR2 FQGNSA. J lost 0 bases, V lost 2 bases, and 3 bases had no gene match. CDR3 length: 15 amino acids.

This clone was seen a few times. This sequence joins TRBV24-1 and TRBJ2-5; 7 bases align to TRBD1. The CDR3 spans 13 residues. The ends lost 7 bases at V and 2 bases at J; junction bases unmatched: 3. Per germline, CDR1 KGHDR and CDR2 SFDVKD. The CDR3 coding sequence is TGTGCCACCAGCCACAGGGGACAAGAGACCCAGTACTTC. Encoded protein: CATSHRGQETQYF.

This clone appeared once. The gene calls are TRBV25-1 and TRBJ2-2; 9 nucleotides match TRBD2. The V and J ends lost 7 bases and 5 bases, in that order; junction bases with no gene match: 14. CDR3 length: 17 residues. CDR1 and CDR2 from the germline V gene are MGHDK and SYGVNS. The CDR3 bases are TGTGCCAGCAAAGGCCTAGCGGGAACCCCGGAAACCGGGGAGCTGTTTTTT. Amino acids: CASKGLAGTPETGELFF.

This clone was counted a few times. The rearrangement links TRBV9 to TRBJ1-1; D might be TRBD1 (5 bases). V gave up 1 base and J gave up 4 bases, with 8 bases separating them. Germline V gene data show CDR1 as SGDLS and CDR2 as YYNGEE. The CDR3 is 13 residues long. For the CDR3, the DNA is TGTGCCAGCAGCGTATCCAGGGCCACTGAAGCTTTCTTT. It translates to CASSVSRATEAFF.

The J gene is TRBJ2-3, the V gene TRBV28; 8 bases align to TRBD1. The CDR3 is 14 amino acids. Germline assignment: CDR1 MDHEN and CDR2 SYDVKM. With 11 bases clipped from V and 3 bases from J, the junction kept 10 bases outside the gene matches. CDR3 DNA sequence: TGTGCCGGACAGGGCCCGCTTGCAACAGATACGCAGTATTTT. Translated, it gives CAGQGPLATDTQYF.

The rearrangement links TRBV7-8 to TRBJ1-1; D perhaps matches TRBD1 (6 bases). The ends were cut back, 5 bases at V and 4 bases at J, with 14 bases in the middle. The CDR3 is 14 residues long. The germline V gene has CDR1 SGHVS and CDR2 FQNEAQ. The CDR3 protein is CASSPGGASTEAFF. CDR3 bases: TGTGCCAGCAGCCCCGGGGGGGCGAGCACTGAAGCTTTCTTT. Filled out from reference TRBV7-8 and TRBJ1-1, the complete variable domain reads GAGVSQSPRYKVAKRGQDVALRCDPISGHVSLFWYQQALGQGPEFLTYFQNEAQLDKSGLPSDRFFAERPEGSVSTLKIQRTQQEDSAVYLCASSPGGASTEAFFGQGTRLTVV.

CDR3 nucleotide sequence: TGTGCCAGCAGCCAAGATCCGGATAGCGCCCATGGTGAGACCCAGTACTTC. This translates into CASSQDPDSAHGETQYF. The V and J genes are TRBV3-1 (or the pseudogene TRBV3-2) and TRBJ2-5; D possibly corresponds to TRBD2 (5 bases). Trimming removed 0 bases at V and 5 bases at J, with 19 bases between. This CDR3 spans 17 amino acids. Germline V lookup: CDR1 LGHDT, CDR2 YNNKEL (reference sequence).

V and J are TRBV11-2 and TRBJ2-2, with D hard to call. Germline V gene sequence: CDR1 SGHAT, CDR2 FQNNGV. Trimming shortened V by 3 bases and J by 8 bases, and 4 bases separated the two germline ends. This CDR3 has 11 residues. The CDR3 region is CASSLRGELFF. The CDR3 nucleotides are TGTGCCAGCAGCTTGAGAGGGGAGCTGTTTTTT. The full variable domain, in which reference TRBV11-2 and TRBJ2-2 provide the parts outside the CDR3, is EAGVAQSPRYKIIEKRQSVAFWCNPISGHATLYWYQQILGQGPKLLIQFQNNGVVDDSQLPKDRFSAERLKGVDSTLKIQPAKLEDSAVYLCASSLRGELFFGEGSRLTVL.

CDR3 protein: CASSLNSNTGELFF. The DNA of the CDR3 is TGTGCCAGCTCTCTAAACTCGAACACCGGGGAGCTGTTTTTT. This sequence joins TRBV9 and TRBJ2-2; D uncertain. There are 14 residues in the CDR3. Trimming cost V 7 bases and J 0 bases, with 10 bases left between them. Looked up from germline, CDR1 is SGDLS and CDR2 is YYNGEE.

The gene calls are TRBV27 and TRBJ2-6; D gene ambiguous. CDR1 and CDR2 from the germline V gene are MNHEY and SMNVEV (reference sequence). The CDR3 is 13 residues long. Trimming pared 7 bases from V and 0 bases from J, leaving 4 bases between. CDR3 sequence (DNA): TGTGCCAGCACACACTCTGGGGCCAACGTCCTGACTTTC. Its translation: CASTHSGANVLTF.

The J gene is TRBJ1-2, the V gene TRBV28; no definite D call. V was shortened by 6 bases and J by 0 bases, with 11 bases between the two germline ends. The germline gives CDR1 MDHEN, CDR2 SYDVKM. The CDR3 loop spans 14 amino acids. Written as DNA, the CDR3 is TGTGCCAGCAGGCTGGGCCAGGCTAACTATGGCTACACCTTC. Translated, it gives CASRLGQANYGYTF.

The gene calls are TRBV5-4 and TRBJ2-7; a possible D gene is TRBD1 (6 bases). The CDR3 has 15 amino acids. The germline V and J ends were trimmed by 2 bases and 1 base, with 13 bases remaining between them. The V gene's germline CDR1 is SGHNT and CDR2 YYREEE (reference sequence). The chain's CDR3 is CASSFDVQGSYEQYF. The CDR3, as DNA: TGTGCCAGCAGCTTTGACGTTCAGGGGTCCTACGAGCAGTACTTC.